This T cell receptor beta chain was captured in a study of blood T cell repertoires in COVID-19. Turning to the study itself: Acute-phase and convalescent COVID-19 samples originated in the United States, Italy and Spain. PBMCs, B-cell-depleted T cells, or T cells provided the cDNA or gDNA that made up the material.

As processed by the authors: Counts of nucleated cells, estimated from reference gene primer amplification, were obtained. TCRdb keeps only in-frame clones here, not all; method: immunoSEQ multiplex PCR. From that table come the V and J calls and clone size; the DNA was used to work out D and trimming. The sample records over 150,000 clones, more than 90% being singletons. The CDR3 is 11 amino acids. Germline V CDR1 and CDR2: DFQATT, SNEGSKA (reference sequence). The chain is built from TRBV20-1 and TRBJ1-2; 8 nucleotides agree with TRBD1. This TCR derives from a man aged 50 or older with acute or convalescent COVID-19. The sample taken for sequencing was peripheral blood. CDR3 residues: CSLPGGDGYTF. As DNA, the CDR3 is TGCAGCTTACCAGGGGGCGATGGCTACACCTTC.